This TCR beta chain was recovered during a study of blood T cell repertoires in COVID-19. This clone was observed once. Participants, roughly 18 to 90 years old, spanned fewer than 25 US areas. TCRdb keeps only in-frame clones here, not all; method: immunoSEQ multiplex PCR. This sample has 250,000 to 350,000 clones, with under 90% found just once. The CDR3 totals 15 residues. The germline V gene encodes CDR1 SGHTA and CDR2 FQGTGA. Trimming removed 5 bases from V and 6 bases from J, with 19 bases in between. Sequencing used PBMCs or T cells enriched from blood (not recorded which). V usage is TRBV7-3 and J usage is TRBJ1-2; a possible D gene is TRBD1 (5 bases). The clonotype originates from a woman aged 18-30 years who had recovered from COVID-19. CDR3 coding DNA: TGTGCCAGCAGCCTCTATGCAGGTGGGGCGAATGGCTACACCTTC. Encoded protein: CASSLYAGGANGYTF.